This T cell receptor (beta chain) came from a study of blood T cells in healthy people across ages. A second PCR, run for roughly 7 to 11 cycles, used a sample-barcoded 5' primer plus a J-beta primer mix. One entry per CDR3 protein results from TCRdb running MiXCR on the 5' RACE reads. The top ten clones hold around 8% of a sample with about 1,500,000 distinct CDR3 sequences, about 43% of them seen once. With V trimmed by 4 bases and J by 3 bases, 6 bases remained unmatched. CDR3 length: 15 amino acids. Germline CDR1 MNHEY, CDR2 SVGAGI. Source material: blood. The sequence derives from a woman aged 18-29 years in good health. The chain uses TRBV6-5 and TRBJ1-3, with TRBD1 matching 7 bases. The CDR3 loop is CASSSRQGGGNTIYF. The CDR3 region has the DNA TGTGCCAGCAGTTCACGACAGGGTGGTGGAAACACCATATATTTT.